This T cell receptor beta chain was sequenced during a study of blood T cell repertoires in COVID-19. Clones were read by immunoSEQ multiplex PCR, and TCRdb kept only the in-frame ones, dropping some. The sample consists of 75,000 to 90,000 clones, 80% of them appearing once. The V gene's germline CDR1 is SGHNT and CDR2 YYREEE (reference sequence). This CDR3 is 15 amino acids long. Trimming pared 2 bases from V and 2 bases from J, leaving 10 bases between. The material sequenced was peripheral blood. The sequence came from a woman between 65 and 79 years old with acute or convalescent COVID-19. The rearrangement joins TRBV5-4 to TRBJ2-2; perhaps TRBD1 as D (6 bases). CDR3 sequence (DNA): TGTGCCAGCAGCTTCCTACAGGGAAACACCGGGGAGCTGTTTTTT. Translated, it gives CASSFLQGNTGELFF.